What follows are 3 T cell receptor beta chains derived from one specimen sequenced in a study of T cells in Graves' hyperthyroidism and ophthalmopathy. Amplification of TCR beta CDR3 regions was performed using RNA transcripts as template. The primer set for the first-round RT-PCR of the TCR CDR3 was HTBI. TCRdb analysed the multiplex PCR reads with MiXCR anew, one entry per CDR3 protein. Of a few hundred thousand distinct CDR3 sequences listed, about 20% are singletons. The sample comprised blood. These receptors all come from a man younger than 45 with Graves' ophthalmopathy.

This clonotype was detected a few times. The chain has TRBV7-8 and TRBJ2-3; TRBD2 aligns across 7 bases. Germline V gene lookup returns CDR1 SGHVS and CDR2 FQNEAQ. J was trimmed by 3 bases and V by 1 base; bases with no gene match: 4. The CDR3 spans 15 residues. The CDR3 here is CASSLGLAATDTQYF. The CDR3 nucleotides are TGTGCCAGCAGCTTAGGACTAGCAGCGACAGATACGCAGTATTTT.

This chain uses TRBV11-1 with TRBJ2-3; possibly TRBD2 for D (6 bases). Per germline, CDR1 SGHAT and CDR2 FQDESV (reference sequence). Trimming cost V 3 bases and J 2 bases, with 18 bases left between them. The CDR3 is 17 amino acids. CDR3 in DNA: TGTGCCAGCAGCTTGGCGGGACCAGCGGAGTACACAGATACGCAGTATTTT. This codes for CASSLAGPAEYTDTQYF. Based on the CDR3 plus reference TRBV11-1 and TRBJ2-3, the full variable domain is EAEVAQSPRYKITEKSQAVAFWCDPISGHATLYWYRQILGQGPELLVQFQDESVVDDSQLPKDRFSAERLKGVDSTLKIQPAELGDSAMYLCASSLAGPAEYTDTQYFGPGTRLTVL.

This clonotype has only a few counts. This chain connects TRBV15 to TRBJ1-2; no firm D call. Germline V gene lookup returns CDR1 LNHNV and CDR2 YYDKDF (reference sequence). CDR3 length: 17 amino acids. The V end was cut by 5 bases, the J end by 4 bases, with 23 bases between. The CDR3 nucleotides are TGTGCCACCAGCCGGGAGGTTGGCAGTCCGGCGGTCTATGGCTACACCTTC. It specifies CATSREVGSPAVYGYTF.